This TCR beta chain was identified during a study of T cell repertoires in cytomegalovirus infection. Study conclusions and caveats: People with CMV and the relevant HLA were identified by cumulative public TCR beta family frequency. Ex vivo responses were dominated by HLA-C-restricted CMV-specific TCR beta clonotypes.

This clonotype occurred a few times. Antigen unknown. TCRdb reprocessed the reads with MiXCR, giving one entry per CDR3 protein. This sample carries hundreds of thousands of distinct CDR3 sequences, 30% to 40% of them seen once, and the ten largest clones take over 10%. Sample: cultured CD8+ T cells from PBMCs, taken from culture after CMV antigen stimulation. This sequence originates from a human donor in good health (CMV status not recorded). Some clones in this sample may be carry-over from other donors' samples.

As DNA, the CDR3 is TGTGCCAGCAGTGACGGCCAGGGAGGACGGAAAGTGACCCAGTACTTC. Its protein product is CASSDGQGGRKVTQYF. The chain uses TRBV2 and TRBJ2-5; TRBD2 is a possible D gene (6 bases). Germline V CDR1 and CDR2: SNHLY, FYNNEI. CDR3 length equals 16 residues. V lost 3 bases to trimming and J lost 7 bases, with 21 bases between them.